Listed below are T cell receptor beta chains from one sample, sequenced in a study of cytomegalovirus exposure and HLA in healthy donors. Profiling relied on immunoSEQ multiplex PCR, and the TCRdb table lists in-frame clones only, not all of them. The sample has 150,000 to 200,000 clones, 75% to 80% seen once. Material: PBMCs. These receptors came from a man aged 40-49 years in good health and CMV-seropositive. Both conserved end residues are part of each CDR3. D genes are given only for firm matches. The size of a clone is reported for some rows only, either as once, few or many, or as a class for expanded clones.

TRBV7-8	17	.	TRBJ1-4	.	CASSPRRTPTTNEKLFF	TGTGCCAGCAGCCCACGAAGGACTCCCACAACTAATGAAAAACTGTTTTTT
TRBV28	16	TRBD1	TRBJ2-7	.	CASSSNAGTGAYEQYF	TGTGCCAGCAGTTCCAACGCTGGGACAGGGGCCTACGAGCAGTACTTC
TRBV11-3	15	TRBD2	TRBJ2-7	.	CASSLGTSGRNEQYF	TGTGCCAGCAGCTTAGGGACTAGCGGGAGAAACGAGCAGTACTTC
TRBV15	17	TRBD2	TRBJ2-3	.	CATSRAGLAGGTDTQYF	TGTGCCACCAGCAGGGCGGGACTAGCGGGAGGCACAGATACGCAGTATTTT
TRBV7-3	14	.	TRBJ1-1	.	CASSLTTGNTEAFF	TGTGCCAGCAGCTTAACAACAGGGAACACTGAAGCTTTCTTT
TRBV9	15	.	TRBJ2-5	.	CASSVGGIEAETQYF	TGTGCCAGCAGCGTAGGAGGGATTGAGGCAGAGACCCAGTACTTC
TRBV28	14	TRBD1	TRBJ1-5	.	CASSLGTGNQPQHF	TGTGCCAGCAGTTTGGGGACAGGCAATCAGCCCCAGCATTTT
TRBV19	16	TRBD2	TRBJ2-1	.	CASNSLAGETYNEQFF	TGTGCCAGTAACTCTCTAGCGGGAGAAACCTACAATGAGCAGTTCTTC
TRBV6-6	15	.	TRBJ1-3	.	CASSRGLPSGNTIYF	TGTGCCAGCAGCCGCGGACTGCCGTCTGGAAACACCATATATTTT
TRBV28	15	.	TRBJ1-2	.	CASSLEQGLGWGYTF	TGTGCCAGCAGTTTAGAACAGGGTCTCGGATGGGGCTACACCTTC
TRBV6-6	14	.	TRBJ2-7	.	CASSGLPEGYEQYF	TGTGCCAGCAGCGGTCTCCCCGAGGGCTACGAGCAGTACTTC
TRBV5-1	14	TRBD2	TRBJ2-1	.	CASTLTSGSHEQFF	TGCGCCAGCACCCTGACTAGCGGGAGCCATGAGCAGTTCTTC
TRBV5-1	14	.	TRBJ2-5	.	CASSQKGGMETQYF	TGCGCCAGCAGCCAAAAGGGGGGGATGGAGACCCAGTACTTC
TRBV9	14	.	TRBJ2-3	.	CASSVDFSTDTQYF	TGTGCCAGCAGCGTAGACTTTAGCACAGATACGCAGTATTTT
TRBV9	14	TRBD2	TRBJ2-7	.	CASSGSAGAYEQYF	TGTGCCAGCAGCGGGTCAGCGGGGGCCTACGAGCAGTACTTC
TRBV28	17	.	TRBJ1-3	few	CASSSGGMRDSGNTIYF	TGTGCCAGCAGTTCCGGGGGAATGCGAGACTCTGGAAACACCATATATTTT
TRBV7-8	17	.	TRBJ2-3	few	CASSLAEGRVSTDTQYF	TGTGCCAGCAGCTTAGCGGAGGGGCGGGTGAGCACAGATACGCAGTATTTT
TRBV7-2	14	TRBD2	TRBJ2-1	once	CASSLGGAWNEQFF	TGTGCCAGCAGCTTGGGAGGGGCTTGGAATGAGCAGTTCTTC
TRBV7-9	17	.	TRBJ2-1	.	CASSFPLSGLGGNEQFF	TGTGCCAGCAGCTTCCCACTCTCGGGACTGGGAGGCAATGAGCAGTTCTTC
TRBV7-9	16	.	TRBJ1-1	once	CASSLDGTNYATEAFF	TGTGCCAGCAGCTTAGATGGAACCAACTACGCCACTGAAGCTTTCTTT
TRBV7-2	13	.	TRBJ1-2	.	CASSLDWAGGYTF	TGTGCCAGCAGCTTAGATTGGGCAGGGGGCTACACCTTC
TRBV25-1	13	TRBD1	TRBJ2-4	.	CASSEPGQNIQYF	TGTGCCAGCAGCGAGCCGGGACAGAACATTCAGTACTTC
TRBV11-2	19	TRBD2	TRBJ2-5	.	CASSLVGLRAGGPAETQYF	TGTGCCAGCAGCTTAGTGGGGTTGCGAGCGGGAGGGCCCGCGGAGACCCAGTACTTC
TRBV12-5	13	.	TRBJ2-7	.	CASGLAAGYEQYF	TGTGCTAGTGGTTTAGCTGCAGGGTACGAGCAGTACTTC
TRBV6-5	15	.	TRBJ2-7	few	CASSYFPGSSYEQYF	TGTGCCAGCAGTTACTTCCCCGGGAGTTCCTACGAGCAGTACTTC
TRBV7-6	15	.	TRBJ1-1	.	CASSYSPGQNTEAFF	TGTGCCAGCAGCTATAGCCCGGGACAAAACACTGAAGCTTTCTTT
TRBV28	14	TRBD1	TRBJ1-2	.	CASSTPGTAYGYTF	TGTGCCAGCAGCACGCCCGGGACAGCCTATGGCTACACCTTC
TRBV7-9	13	.	TRBJ1-1	.	CASSLREDTEAFF	TGTGCCAGCAGTCTGAGGGAGGACACTGAAGCTTTCTTT
TRBV5-1	16	.	TRBJ2-7	.	CASSLGGASLSYEQYF	TGCGCCAGCAGCTTGGGTGGGGCCAGCTTATCCTACGAGCAGTACTTC
TRBV10-2	16	TRBD2	TRBJ2-2	.	CASRKLAGLNTGELFF	TGCGCCAGCAGGAAACTAGCGGGCCTGAACACCGGGGAGCTGTTTTTT
TRBV28	16	.	TRBJ1-4	.	CASSYPRGPGGEKLFF	TGTGCCAGCAGTTACCCTCGTGGGCCGGGGGGGGAAAAACTGTTTTTT
TRBV28	14	.	TRBJ2-5	.	CASSSSGHQETQYF	TGTGCCAGCAGTTCGTCGGGACATCAGGAGACCCAGTACTTC
TRBV7-9	12	.	TRBJ1-2	.	CASSYENYGYTF	TGTGCCAGCAGTTATGAGAACTATGGCTACACCTTC
TRBV7-7	14	.	TRBJ2-1	.	CASSLAEQVHEQFF	TGTGCTAGCAGCTTAGCGGAACAGGTCCATGAGCAGTTCTTC
TRBV5-1	16	TRBD2	TRBJ2-7	.	CASSLGGGYGQDEQYF	TGCGCCAGCAGCTTGGGCGGGGGGTACGGTCAGGACGAGCAGTACTTC
TRBV11-3	14	TRBD2	TRBJ2-1	.	CASLAGLAGDEQFF	TGTGCCAGCCTCGCGGGACTAGCGGGAGATGAGCAGTTCTTC
TRBV5-1	15	TRBD1	TRBJ2-7	.	CASSLRQGATNEQYF	TGCGCCAGCAGCCTACGACAGGGAGCCACCAACGAGCAGTACTTC
TRBV7-9	15	.	TRBJ1-1	once	CASSTPDSLNTEAFF	TGTGCCAGCAGCACACCTGACTCTTTGAACACTGAAGCTTTCTTT
TRBV5-1	14	TRBD2	TRBJ2-7	.	CASSFSGSSYEQYF	TGCGCCAGCAGCTTCAGCGGGAGCTCCTACGAGCAGTACTTC
TRBV19	19	.	TRBJ1-5	.	CASSIGWTVFLNSNQPQHF	TGTGCCAGTAGTATAGGTTGGACAGTGTTCCTGAATAGCAATCAGCCCCAGCATTTT
TRBV27	13	.	TRBJ1-1	once	CASSPWASAEAFF	TGTGCCAGCAGTCCGTGGGCATCCGCTGAAGCTTTCTTT
TRBV7-2	15	TRBD1	TRBJ2-1	few	CASSSDRGGYNEQFF	TGTGCCAGCAGCTCCGACAGGGGAGGATACAATGAGCAGTTCTTC
TRBV9	15	.	TRBJ1-1	once	CASSVDGYPNTEAFF	TGTGCCAGCAGCGTAGACGGGTATCCGAACACTGAAGCTTTCTTT
TRBV6-1	12	.	TRBJ2-3	.	CASSYVTDTQYF	TGTGCCAGCAGTTATGTCACAGATACGCAGTATTTT
TRBV10-2	13	.	TRBJ1-6	.	CASSATQDSPLHF	TGCGCCAGCAGTGCCACTCAAGATTCACCCCTCCACTTT
TRBV5-1	14	TRBD1	TRBJ2-4	.	CASSRTGGANIQYF	TGCGCCAGCAGCCGGACAGGGGGCGCAAACATTCAGTACTTC
TRBV12-5	13	TRBD1	TRBJ2-4	.	CASAATGAPIQYF	TGTGCTAGTGCCGCCACAGGGGCTCCGATTCAGTACTTC
TRBV7-8	13	.	TRBJ2-1	.	CASSLFGDNEQFF	TGTGCCAGCAGCTTATTCGGTGACAATGAGCAGTTCTTC
TRBV7-6	16	TRBD1	TRBJ2-7	.	CASSSIAGTGAYEQYF	TGTGCCAGCAGCTCCATAGCCGGGACAGGGGCCTACGAGCAGTACTTC
TRBV30	13	.	TRBJ2-3	few	CAWTTGSTDTQYF	TGTGCCTGGACGACAGGAAGCACAGATACGCAGTATTTT
TRBV7-9	13	.	TRBJ1-2	few	CSSSRQELGGYTF	TGTTCCAGCAGCCGACAGGAGCTGGGTGGCTACACCTTC
TRBV2	13	.	TRBJ1-5	once	CASSGQGNQPQHF	TGTGCCAGCAGCGGGCAGGGAAACCAGCCCCAGCATTTT
TRBV7-2	14	TRBD1	TRBJ2-7	.	CASSFGQGVYEQYF	TGTGCCAGCAGCTTCGGACAGGGGGTTTACGAGCAGTACTTC
TRBV27	16	.	TRBJ2-3	.	CASSPLTAGAWDTQYF	TGTGCCAGCAGTCCCCTGACGGCTGGGGCTTGGGATACGCAGTATTTT
TRBV6-5	13	TRBD1	TRBJ2-1	.	CASSWDSYNEQFF	TGTGCCAGCAGTTGGGACAGCTACAATGAGCAGTTCTTC